This T cell receptor (beta chain) was found in a study of memory CD4+ T cells and cytomegalovirus serostatus. The study's findings and limits: CD4+ memory repertoires contained about 40% of the roughly 150 reported CMV TCRbeta sequences.

The sort gate was single viable CD3+CD4+CD8-CD45RO+ cells for memory CD4+ T cells. Profiling relied on immunoSEQ multiplex PCR, and the TCRdb table lists in-frame clones only, not all of them. The data hold roughly 48,000 clones, with 80% to 90% observed a single time. This CDR3 is 15 amino acids long. V was trimmed by 2 bases and J by 3 bases, leaving 11 bases between them. Germline V gene data show CDR1 as MDHEN and CDR2 as SYDVKM. This clone was detected only a few times. Its target is unknown. Sequencing was done on a sample of memory CD4+ T cells from blood. The source of this sequence is an adult in good health and CMV-seropositive. The chain joins TRBV28 to TRBJ2-1; D perhaps matches TRBD2 (5 bases). For the CDR3, the DNA is TGTGCCAGCAGTTTAGGAGGTAGGCGCTACAATGAGCAGTTCTTC. It specifies CASSLGGRRYNEQFF. The full variable domain, with the rest looked up from reference TRBV28 and TRBJ2-1, is DVKVTQSSRYLVKRTGEKVFLECVQDMDHENMFWYRQDPGLGLRLIYFSYDVKMKEKGDIPEGYSVSREKKERFSLILESASTNQTSMYLCASSLGGRRYNEQFFGPGTRLTVL.